The text below deals with one TCR beta chain. Its specificity is not known. With a much larger clone just one base away, this may be a read error. Construction of TCR beta libraries was performed using quantitative 5'-RACE with molecular barcodes. TCRdb independently ran MiXCR on the 5' RACE reads; one entry per CDR3 protein. The sample records approximately 300,000 distinct CDR3 sequences, 20% to 25% being singletons. CDR1 LGHNA and CDR2 YSLEER come from the germline V gene. This CDR3 is built from 15 residues. This entry comes from a study of CD8 T cells in ankylosing spondylitis. Study-level results: A TCR beta motif of several highly homologous variants seemed to mark ankylosing spondylitis blood. In ankylosing spondylitis patients, matched synovial fluid reportedly showed significant enrichment of disease-linked clones. A CD8+ phenotype characterized the disease-linked clones, which were relatively rare in peripheral blood.

The chain recombines TRBV4-3 with TRBJ2-1; 7 bases fit TRBD2. The clonotype comes from a female donor with ankylosing spondylitis or in good health (not recorded which). Sequencing was done on a sample of blood, either unsorted or a sorted T cell fraction (not recorded which). Here the CDR3 reads CASNQESRGYNEQFF. In DNA, the CDR3 is TGCGCCAGCAACCAAGAGTCGCGGGGGTACAATGAGCAGTTCTTC.